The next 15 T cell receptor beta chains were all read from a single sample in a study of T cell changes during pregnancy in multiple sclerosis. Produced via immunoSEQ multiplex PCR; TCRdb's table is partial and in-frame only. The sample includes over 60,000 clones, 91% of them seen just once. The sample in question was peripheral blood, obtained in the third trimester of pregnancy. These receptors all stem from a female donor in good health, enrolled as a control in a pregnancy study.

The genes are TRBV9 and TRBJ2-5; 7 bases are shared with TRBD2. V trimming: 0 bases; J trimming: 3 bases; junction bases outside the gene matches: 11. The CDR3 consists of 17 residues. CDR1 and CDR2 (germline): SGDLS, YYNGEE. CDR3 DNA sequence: TGTGCCAGCAGCGTAGTCGCGGGAGTAAGCCCGAAAGAGACCCAGTACTTC. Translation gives CASSVVAGVSPKETQYF. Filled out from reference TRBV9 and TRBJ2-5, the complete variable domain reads DSGVTQTPKHLITATGQRVTLRCSPRSGDLSVYWYQQSLDQGLQFLIQYYNGEERAKGNILERFSAQQFPDLHSELNLSSLELGDSALYFCASSVVAGVSPKETQYFGPGTRLLVL.

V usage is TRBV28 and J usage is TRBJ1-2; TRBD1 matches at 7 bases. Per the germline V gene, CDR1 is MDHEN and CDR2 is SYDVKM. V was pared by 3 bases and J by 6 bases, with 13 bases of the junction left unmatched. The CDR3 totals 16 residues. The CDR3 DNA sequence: TGTGCCAGCAGTTTTACCCTTACAGGGGTCGCCAATGGCTACACCTTC. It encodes CASSFTLTGVANGYTF.

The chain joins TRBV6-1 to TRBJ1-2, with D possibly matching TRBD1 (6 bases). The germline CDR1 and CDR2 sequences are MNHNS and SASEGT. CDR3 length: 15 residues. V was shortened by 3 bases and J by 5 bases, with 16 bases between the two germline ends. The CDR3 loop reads CASSEGQGFRYGYTF. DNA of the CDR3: TGTGCCAGCAGTGAGGGGCAGGGGTTTCGGTATGGCTACACCTTC.

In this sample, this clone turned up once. The CDR3 loop is CASSLSGGNQPQHF. In DNA form, the CDR3 reads TGTGCCAGCAGCTTGTCGGGGGGCAATCAGCCCCAGCATTTT. This chain uses TRBV7-2 with TRBJ1-5; D possibly corresponds to TRBD1 (5 bases). The CDR3 extends over 14 amino acids. Germline V gene lookup returns CDR1 SGHTA and CDR2 FQGNSA. V gave up 3 bases and J gave up 2 bases, with 8 bases separating them.

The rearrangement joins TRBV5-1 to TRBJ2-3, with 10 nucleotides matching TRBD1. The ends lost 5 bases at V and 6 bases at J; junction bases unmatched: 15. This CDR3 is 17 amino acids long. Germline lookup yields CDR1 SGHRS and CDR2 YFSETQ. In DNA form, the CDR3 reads TGCGCCAGCAGACTCTTCGCCGGGACAGGGGCCATGGATACGCAGTATTTT. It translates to CASRLFAGTGAMDTQYF. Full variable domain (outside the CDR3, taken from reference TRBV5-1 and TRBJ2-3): KAGVTQTPRYLIKTRGQQVTLSCSPISGHRSVSWYQQTPGQGLQFLFEYFSETQRNKGNFPGRFSGRQFSNSRSEMNVSTLELGDSALYLCASRLFAGTGAMDTQYFGPGTRLTVL.

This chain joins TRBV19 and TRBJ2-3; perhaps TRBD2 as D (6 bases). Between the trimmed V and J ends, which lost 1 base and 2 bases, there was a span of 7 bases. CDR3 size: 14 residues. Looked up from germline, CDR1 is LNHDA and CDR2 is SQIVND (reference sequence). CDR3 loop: CASSIGGLTDTQYF. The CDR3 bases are TGTGCCAGTAGTATAGGGGGACTCACAGATACGCAGTATTTT.

DNA of the CDR3: TGCGCCAGCAGCCAACAAACAGGGGCCAATCAGCCCCAGCATTTT. Protein sequence: CASSQQTGANQPQHF. The chain carries TRBV4-1 and TRBJ1-5; 7 bases line up with TRBD1. Losses at the gene ends were 2 bases for V and 3 bases for J; bases not matched to a gene: 4. This CDR3 comprises 15 residues. Germline V gene lookup returns CDR1 MGHRA and CDR2 YSYEKL.

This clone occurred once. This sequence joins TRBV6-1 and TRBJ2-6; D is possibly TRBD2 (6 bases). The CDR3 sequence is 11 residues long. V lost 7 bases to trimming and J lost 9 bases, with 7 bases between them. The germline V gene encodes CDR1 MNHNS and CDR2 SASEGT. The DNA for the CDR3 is TGTGCCAGCATGCGGGGCAACGTCCTGACTTTC. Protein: CASMRGNVLTF.

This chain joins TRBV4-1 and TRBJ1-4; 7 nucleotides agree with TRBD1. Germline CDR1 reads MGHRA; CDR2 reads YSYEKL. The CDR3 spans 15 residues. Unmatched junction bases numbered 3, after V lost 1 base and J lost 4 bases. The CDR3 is CASSQVSGGNEKLFF. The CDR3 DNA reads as TGCGCCAGCAGCCAAGTATCAGGGGGTAATGAAAAACTGTTTTTT.

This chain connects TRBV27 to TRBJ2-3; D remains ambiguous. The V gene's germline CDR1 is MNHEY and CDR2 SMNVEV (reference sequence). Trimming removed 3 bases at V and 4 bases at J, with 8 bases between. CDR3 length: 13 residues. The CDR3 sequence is CASSFQVPDTQYF. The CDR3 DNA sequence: TGTGCCAGCAGTTTCCAGGTCCCAGATACGCAGTATTTT.

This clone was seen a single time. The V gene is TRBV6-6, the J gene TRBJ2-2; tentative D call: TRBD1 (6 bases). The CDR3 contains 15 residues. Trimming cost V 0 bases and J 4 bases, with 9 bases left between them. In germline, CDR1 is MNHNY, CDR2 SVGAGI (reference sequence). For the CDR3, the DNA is TGTGCCAGCAGTTACTCGACAGGAACCACCGGGGAGCTGTTTTTT. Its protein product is CASSYSTGTTGELFF.

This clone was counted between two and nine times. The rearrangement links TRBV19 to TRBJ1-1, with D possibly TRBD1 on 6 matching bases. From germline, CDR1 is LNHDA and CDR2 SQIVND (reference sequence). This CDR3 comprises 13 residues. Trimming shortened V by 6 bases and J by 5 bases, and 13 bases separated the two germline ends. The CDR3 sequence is CASSQQGRTEAFF. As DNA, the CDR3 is TGTGCCAGTAGCCAACAGGGTCGGACTGAAGCTTTCTTT. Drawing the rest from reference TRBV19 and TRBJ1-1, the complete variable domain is DGGITQSPKYLFRKEGQNVTLSCEQNLNHDAMYWYRQDPGQGLRLIYYSQIVNDFQKGDIAEGYSVSREKKESFPLTVTSAQKNPTAFYLCASSQQGRTEAFFGQGTRLTVV.

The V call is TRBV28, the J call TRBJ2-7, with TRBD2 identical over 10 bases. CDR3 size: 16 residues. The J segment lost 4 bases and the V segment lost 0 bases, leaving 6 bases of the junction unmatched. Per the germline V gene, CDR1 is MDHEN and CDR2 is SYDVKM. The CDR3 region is CASSLWLAGAKYEQYF. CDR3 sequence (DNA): TGTGCCAGCAGTTTATGGCTAGCGGGAGCCAAATACGAGCAGTACTTC.

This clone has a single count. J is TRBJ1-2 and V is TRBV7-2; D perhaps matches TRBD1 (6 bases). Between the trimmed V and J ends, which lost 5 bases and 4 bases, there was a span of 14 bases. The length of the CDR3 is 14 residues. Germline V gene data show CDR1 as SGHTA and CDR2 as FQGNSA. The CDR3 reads CASSPLGGPYGYTF. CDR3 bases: TGTGCCAGCAGCCCCCTAGGGGGTCCCTATGGCTACACCTTC.

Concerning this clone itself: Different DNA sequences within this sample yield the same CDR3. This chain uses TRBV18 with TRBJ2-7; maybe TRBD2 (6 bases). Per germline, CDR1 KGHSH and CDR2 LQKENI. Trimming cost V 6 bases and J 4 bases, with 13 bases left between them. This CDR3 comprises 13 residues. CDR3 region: CASSPVRGYEQYF. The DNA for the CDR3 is TGTGCCAGCTCGCCAGTGCGGGGTTACGAGCAGTACTTC. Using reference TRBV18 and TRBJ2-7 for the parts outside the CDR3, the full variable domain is NAGVMQNPRHLVRRRGQEARLRCSPMKGHSHVYWYRQLPEEGLKFMVYLQKENIIDESGMPKERFSAEFPKEGPSILRIQQVVRGDSAAYFCASSPVRGYEQYFGPGTRLTVT.